Listed here are 7 T cell receptor beta chains from one sample, sequenced in a study of OX40 agonist ivuxolimab in advanced cancers. The assay was immunoSEQ multiplex PCR, and TCRdb's table has in-frame clones only and misses some. The sample lists tens of thousands of clones, about 95% occurring once. The specimen comprised CD4+ or CD8+ T cells sorted from blood, sampled in a trial of the OX40 agonist ivuxolimab. Receptor source: an adult with an advanced solid tumor such as melanoma, head and neck, liver or kidney cancer.

This chain links TRBV29-1 with TRBJ2-7, with 8 bases fitting TRBD1. V lost 6 bases to trimming and J lost 3 bases; unmatched junction nucleotides: 7. From germline, CDR1 is SQVTM and CDR2 ANQGSEA. This CDR3 spans 13 amino acids. DNA for the CDR3: TGCAGCGTCGCCCCAGGACAGGGCTACGAGCAGTACTTC. This encodes CSVAPGQGYEQYF.

This clone was picked up a small number of times. The chain joins TRBV30 to TRBJ1-2, with D tentatively TRBD1 (5 bases). The CDR3 totals 13 residues. V was cut by 0 bases and J by 5 bases, with 10 bases left in between. From germline, CDR1 is GTSNPN and CDR2 SVGIG (reference sequence). Here the CDR3 DNA reads TGTGCCTGGAGTGTACAGACAGCTTATGGCTACACCTTC. Translating it yields CAWSVQTAYGYTF.

The chain recombines TRBV19 with TRBJ2-7; D is undetermined. With 4 bases removed from V and 4 bases from J, the gap between germline ends came to 5 bases. This CDR3 comprises 11 residues. Per germline, CDR1 LNHDA and CDR2 SQIVND (reference sequence). CDR3: CASSTAYEQYF. The DNA of the CDR3 is TGTGCCAGTAGTACCGCGTACGAGCAGTACTTC.

This chain links TRBV25-1 with TRBJ1-2, with 7 nucleotides matching TRBD1. Germline CDR1 and CDR2: MGHDK and SYGVNS. J was trimmed by 3 bases and V by 2 bases; bases with no gene match: 9. The CDR3 sequence is 16 residues long. In DNA, the CDR3 is TGTGCCAGCAGTGAAGCCGACAAGGGGGCTCACTATGGCTACACCTTC. It encodes CASSEADKGAHYGYTF.

The chain recombines TRBV6-5 with TRBJ2-7; 9 bases fit TRBD1. V dropped 6 bases and J dropped 4; count of bases not matched to a gene: 7. This CDR3 comprises 14 residues. From germline, CDR1 is MNHEY and CDR2 SVGAGI. This CDR3 is CASSQGQGDYEQYF. In nucleotides, the CDR3 is TGTGCCAGCAGCCAGGGACAGGGAGATTACGAGCAGTACTTC.

This rearrangement joins TRBV15 to TRBJ2-3; D gene unclear. The CDR3 is 15 residues long. The germline V gene encodes CDR1 LNHNV and CDR2 YYDKDF (reference sequence). Trimming took off 0 bases at V and 0 bases at J, with 7 bases between the two ends. CDR3 amino acids: CATSREWESTDTQYF. In DNA form, the CDR3 reads TGTGCCACCAGCAGAGAGTGGGAAAGCACAGATACGCAGTATTTT.

This clone has just one count. This sequence joins TRBV19 and TRBJ1-6; the match to TRBD1 covers 8 bases. Germline V gives CDR1 LNHDA, CDR2 SQIVND (reference sequence). With V trimmed by 3 bases and J by 8 bases, 6 bases remained unmatched. CDR3 length equals 15 residues. The CDR3 loop is CASSIAGTGHSPLHF. In DNA form, the CDR3 reads TGTGCCAGTAGTATTGCCGGGACAGGACATTCACCCCTCCACTTT.